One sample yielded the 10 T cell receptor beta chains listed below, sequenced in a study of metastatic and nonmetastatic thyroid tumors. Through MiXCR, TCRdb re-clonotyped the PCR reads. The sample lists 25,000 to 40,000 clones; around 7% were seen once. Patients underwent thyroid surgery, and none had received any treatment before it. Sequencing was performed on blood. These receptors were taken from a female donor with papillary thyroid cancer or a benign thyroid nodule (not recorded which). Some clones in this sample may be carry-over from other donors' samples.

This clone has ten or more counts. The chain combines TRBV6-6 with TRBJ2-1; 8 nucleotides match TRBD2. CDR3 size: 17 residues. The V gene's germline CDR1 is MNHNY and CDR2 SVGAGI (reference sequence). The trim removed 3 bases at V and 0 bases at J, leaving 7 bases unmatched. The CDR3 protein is CASSYPIAGISYNEQFF. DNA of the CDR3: TGTGCCAGCAGTTATCCAATAGCGGGGATCTCCTACAATGAGCAGTTCTTC.

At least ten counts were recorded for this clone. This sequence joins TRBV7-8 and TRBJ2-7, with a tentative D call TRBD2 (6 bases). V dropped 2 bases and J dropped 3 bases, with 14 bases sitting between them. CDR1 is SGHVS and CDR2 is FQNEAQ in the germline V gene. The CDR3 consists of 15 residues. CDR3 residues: CASSLRREFRYEQYF. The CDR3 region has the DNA TGTGCCAGCAGCTTACGGCGGGAATTCCGCTACGAGCAGTACTTC.

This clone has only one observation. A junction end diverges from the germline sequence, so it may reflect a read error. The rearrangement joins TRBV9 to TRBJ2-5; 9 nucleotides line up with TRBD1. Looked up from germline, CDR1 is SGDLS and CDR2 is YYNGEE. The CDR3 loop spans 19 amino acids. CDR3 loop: CASIVGDRVYDGKEETQYF. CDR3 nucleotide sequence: TGTGCCAGCATCGTAGGGGACAGGGTCTATGATGGCAAAGAAGAGACCCAGTACTTC.

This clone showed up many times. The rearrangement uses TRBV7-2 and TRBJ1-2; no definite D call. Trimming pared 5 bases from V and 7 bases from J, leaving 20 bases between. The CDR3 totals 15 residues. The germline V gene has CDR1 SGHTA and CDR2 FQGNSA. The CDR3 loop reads CASSPGSAGPLGYTF. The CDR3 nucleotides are TGTGCCAGCAGCCCCGGTTCGGCAGGTCCCCTTGGCTACACCTTC.

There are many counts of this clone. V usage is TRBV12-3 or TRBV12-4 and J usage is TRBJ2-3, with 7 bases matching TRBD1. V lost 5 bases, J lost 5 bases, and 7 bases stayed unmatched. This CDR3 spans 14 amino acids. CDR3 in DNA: TGTGCCAGCAGTATCTGGACAGGCAGAGATACGCAGTATTTT. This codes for CASSIWTGRDTQYF.

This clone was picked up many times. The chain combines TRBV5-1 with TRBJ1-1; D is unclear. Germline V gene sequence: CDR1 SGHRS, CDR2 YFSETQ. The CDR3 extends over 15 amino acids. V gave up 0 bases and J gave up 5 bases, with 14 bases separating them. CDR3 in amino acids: CASSLEPGKGTEAFF. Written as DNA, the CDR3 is TGCGCCAGCAGCTTGGAGCCAGGAAAGGGTACTGAAGCTTTCTTT.

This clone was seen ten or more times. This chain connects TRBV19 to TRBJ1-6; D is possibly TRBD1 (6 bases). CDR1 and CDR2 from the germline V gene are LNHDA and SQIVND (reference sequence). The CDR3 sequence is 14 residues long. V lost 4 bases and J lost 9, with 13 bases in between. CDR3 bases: TGTGCCAGTAGTACCGCAGGGGTACGTTCACCCCTCCACTTT. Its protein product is CASSTAGVRSPLHF.

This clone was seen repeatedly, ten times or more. CDR3 coding DNA: TGTGCCAGCAGCCAAGAAATGTGGGGCTCCGAGCAGTACTTC. This gives the protein CASSQEMWGSEQYF. V usage is TRBV3-1 and J usage is TRBJ2-7; tentative D call: TRBD1 (5 bases). In germline, CDR1 is LGHDT, CDR2 YNNKEL (reference sequence). The CDR3 is made up of 14 amino acids. Trimming left V 0 bases short and J 6 bases short, with 12 bases between.

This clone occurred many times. DNA for the CDR3: TGCGCCAGCAGCTTGGAGGGCGCCACCGGGGAGCTGTTTTTT. This codes for CASSLEGATGELFF. The gene calls are TRBV5-1 and TRBJ2-2; D is ambiguous. This CDR3 spans 14 amino acids. Between the trimmed V and J ends, which lost 0 bases and 4 bases, there was a span of 7 bases. The germline gives CDR1 SGHRS, CDR2 YFSETQ.

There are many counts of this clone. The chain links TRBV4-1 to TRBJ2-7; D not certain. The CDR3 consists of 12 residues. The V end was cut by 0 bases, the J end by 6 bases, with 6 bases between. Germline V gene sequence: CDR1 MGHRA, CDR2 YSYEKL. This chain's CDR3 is CASSQDEVEQYF. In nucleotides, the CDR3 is TGCGCCAGCAGCCAAGACGAGGTCGAGCAGTACTTC.